The 12 T cell receptor beta chains presented below share a single source sample, sequenced in a study of T cell changes during pregnancy in multiple sclerosis. The table came from immunoSEQ multiplex PCR; TCRdb's copy has only in-frame clones and leaves some out. The sample shows around 36,000 clones, 92% of them seen only once. The sample in question was CD8+ T cells from peripheral blood mononuclear cells, obtained in the first trimester of pregnancy. These receptors all stem from a female donor with multiple sclerosis, enrolled in a pregnancy study.

The gene calls are TRBV4-1 and TRBJ2-1; a possible D gene is TRBD2 (7 bases). The CDR3 runs to 16 residues. Trimming took off 4 bases at V and 4 bases at J, with 17 bases between the two ends. Germline CDR1 is MGHRA and CDR2 is YSYEKL. CDR3 sequence reads: CASSLNSGGPYNEQFF. The CDR3 DNA sequence: TGCGCCAGCAGCCTGAACTCCGGGGGGCCATACAATGAGCAGTTCTTC.

The V and J genes are TRBV30 and TRBJ2-3; D is ambiguous. The V end was cut by 0 bases, the J end by 2 bases, with 9 bases between. There are 14 residues in the CDR3. The germline V gene has CDR1 GTSNPN and CDR2 SVGIG (reference sequence). The CDR3 loop is CAWSVLGNTDTQYF. For the CDR3, the DNA is TGTGCCTGGAGTGTACTCGGTAACACAGATACGCAGTATTTT.

The rearrangement uses TRBV6-1 and TRBJ2-7; the D gene is possibly TRBD1 (6 bases). The CDR3 runs to 15 residues. V gave up 0 bases and J gave up 4 bases, with 13 bases separating them. Germline V CDR1 and CDR2: MNHNS, SASEGT. CDR3 protein: CASSEASDRYYEQYF. CDR3 DNA: TGTGCCAGCAGTGAAGCCAGCGACAGGTATTACGAGCAGTACTTC.

The chain couples TRBV5-6 to TRBJ2-3; TRBD1 matches at 9 bases. Germline V gene sequence: CDR1 SGHDT, CDR2 YYEEEE. This CDR3 has 17 residues. V dropped 4 bases and J dropped 4; count of bases not matched to a gene: 13. The CDR3 DNA sequence: TGTGCCAGCAGCCCTGGCGCGGGACAGGGTAACCCAGATACGCAGTATTTT. This codes for CASSPGAGQGNPDTQYF.

The chain has TRBV5-5 and TRBJ2-7, with TRBD2 matching 9 bases. The CDR3 is made up of 14 amino acids. Losses at the gene ends were 0 bases for V and 3 bases for J; bases not matched to a gene: 1. Germline CDR1 and CDR2: SGHKS and YYEKEE (reference sequence). CDR3 nucleotide sequence: TGTGCCAGCAGCTTGGAGCGGGGGGTCTACGAGCAGTACTTC. Its protein is CASSLERGVYEQYF.

The gene calls are TRBV19 and TRBJ1-2, with TRBD1 as a possible D gene (6 bases). The ends were cut back, 6 bases at V and 2 bases at J, with 13 bases in the middle. The V gene's germline CDR1 is LNHDA and CDR2 SQIVND (reference sequence). The CDR3 runs 14 residues. DNA of the CDR3: TGTGCCAGTAGCGTTACCGGGACAAACTATGGCTACACCTTC. It specifies CASSVTGTNYGYTF.

The rearrangement uses TRBV27 and TRBJ2-5, with 7 nucleotides matching TRBD2. The trim removed 5 bases at V and 1 base at J, leaving 7 bases unmatched. The CDR3 contains 15 residues. The V gene's germline CDR1 is MNHEY and CDR2 SMNVEV (reference sequence). DNA of the CDR3: TGTGCCAGCAGTCTTATAACTAGCGCCCAAGAGACCCAGTACTTC. Residues: CASSLITSAQETQYF.

Comment on this clone: This sample includes further DNA sequences coding for the same CDR3. V gene TRBV5-6 combines with J gene TRBJ1-4, with 12 bases lining up with TRBD1. Per the germline V gene, CDR1 is SGHDT and CDR2 is YYEEEE. V lost 5 bases to trimming and J lost 2 bases; unmatched junction nucleotides: 4. The CDR3 contains 16 residues. This CDR3 is CASRPGQGATNEKLFF. The CDR3 DNA sequence: TGTGCCAGCAGACCGGGACAGGGGGCCACTAATGAAAAACTGTTTTTT.

The genes are TRBV5-5 and TRBJ2-7; the D gene is possibly TRBD2 (5 bases). The CDR3 totals 15 residues. Per the germline V gene, CDR1 is SGHKS and CDR2 is YYEKEE (reference sequence). Trimming removed 2 bases at V and 0 bases at J, with 12 bases between. CDR3 sequence reads: CASSFWYGNSYEQYF. The CDR3 bases are TGTGCCAGCAGCTTTTGGTACGGGAACTCCTACGAGCAGTACTTC.

CDR3: CASSSNLNEQYF. In DNA form, the CDR3 reads TGTGCCAGCAGCTCGAACTTAAACGAGCAGTACTTC. V is TRBV5-6 and J is TRBJ2-7, with D unresolved. V dropped 3 bases and J dropped 5 bases, with 9 bases sitting between them. This CDR3 comprises 12 residues. CDR1 SGHDT and CDR2 YYEEEE come from the germline V gene.

The chain joins TRBV2 to TRBJ2-2; TRBD2 might be the D (7 bases). CDR1 is SNHLY and CDR2 is FYNNEI in the germline V gene. This CDR3 contains 15 residues. Deletions cut 9 bases from V and 5 bases from J, with 19 bases between. The CDR3 here is CASKLGGGNTGELFF. The CDR3, as DNA: TGTGCCAGTAAATTGGGAGGGGGTAATACCGGGGAGCTGTTTTTT.

The rearrangement joins TRBV18 to TRBJ2-2, with a tentative D call TRBD2 (5 bases). V was shortened by 3 bases and J by 2 bases, with 10 bases between the two germline ends. The CDR3 spans 15 residues. Germline values: CDR1 KGHSH, CDR2 LQKENI. The CDR3 DNA follows: TGTGCCAGCTCACCCAGCCCGGGAAACACCGGGGAGCTGTTTTTT. The encoded protein is CASSPSPGNTGELFF.